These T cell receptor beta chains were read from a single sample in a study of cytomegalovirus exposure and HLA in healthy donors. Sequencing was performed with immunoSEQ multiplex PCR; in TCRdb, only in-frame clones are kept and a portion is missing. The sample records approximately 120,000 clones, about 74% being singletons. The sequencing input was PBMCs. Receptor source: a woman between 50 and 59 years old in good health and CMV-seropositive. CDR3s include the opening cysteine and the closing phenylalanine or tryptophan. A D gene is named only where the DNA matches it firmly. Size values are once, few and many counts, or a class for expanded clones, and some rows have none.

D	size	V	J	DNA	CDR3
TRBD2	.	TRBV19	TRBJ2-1	TGTGCCAGTAGTCCTAGCGGGCCCTCCGATGAGCAGTTCTTC	CASSPSGPSDEQFF
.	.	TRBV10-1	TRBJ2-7	TGCGCCAGCAGTGGAAACAGGGACCCGGACGAGCAGTACTTC	CASSGNRDPDEQYF
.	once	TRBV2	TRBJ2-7	TGTGCCAGCTTCGGGGGTAAAACCTACGAGCAGTACTTC	CASFGGKTYEQYF
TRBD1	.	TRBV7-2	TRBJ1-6	TGTGCCAGCAGCTTGGACAGGGGGCGGTCACCCCTCCACTTT	CASSLDRGRSPLHF
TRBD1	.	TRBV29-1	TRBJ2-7	TGCAGCGTTGCAGGGGACAGGGTAAGCGAGCAGTACTTC	CSVAGDRVSEQYF
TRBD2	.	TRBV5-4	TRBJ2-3	TGTGCCAGCAGCTTAGGGACTAACACAGATACGCAGTATTTT	CASSLGTNTDTQYF
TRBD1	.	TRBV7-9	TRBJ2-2	TGTGCCAGCAGCGGTGACAGGGCCGGGGAGCTGTTTTTT	CASSGDRAGELFF
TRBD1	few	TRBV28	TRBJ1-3	TGTGCCATCACGGGGACAGGGGGAAACACCATATATTTT	CAITGTGGNTIYF
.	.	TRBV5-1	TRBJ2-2	TGCGCCAGCAGCCAGCGACAGGCGAACACCGGGGAGCTGTTTTTT	CASSQRQANTGELFF
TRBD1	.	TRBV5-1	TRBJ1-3	TGCGCCAGCAGCTGGGGACAGGGGGAAGCTGGAAACACCATATATTTT	CASSWGQGEAGNTIYF
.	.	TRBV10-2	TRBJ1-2	TGCGCCAGCTCCCGACAGGAGAGGGACTATGGCTACACCTTC	CASSRQERDYGYTF
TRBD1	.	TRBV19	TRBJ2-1	TGTGCCAGTAGTACTGGACAGGGGGCGTCCTACAATGAGCAGTTCTTC	CASSTGQGASYNEQFF
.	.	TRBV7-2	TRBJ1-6	TGTGCCAGCAGCTTAACCCGGGACACCGTGACCTCCTCCCACTTT	CASSLTRDTVTSSHF
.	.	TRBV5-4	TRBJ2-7	TGTGCCAGCAGCTTGATCGGGGGATACGAGCAGTACTTC	CASSLIGGYEQYF
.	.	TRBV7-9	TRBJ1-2	TGTGCCAGCAGCTTAAATAGCGAGATGATCTATGGCTACACCTTC	CASSLNSEMIYGYTF
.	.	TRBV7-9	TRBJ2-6	TGTGCCAGCAGCTATCTCGGGGCTGGGGCCAACGTCCTGACTTTC	CASSYLGAGANVLTF
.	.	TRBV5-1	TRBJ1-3	TGCGCCAGCAGCCCTTTTATATCTGGAAACACCATATATTTT	CASSPFISGNTIYF
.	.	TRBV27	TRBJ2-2	TGTGCCAGCAGTTTATATCGGACCGGGGAGCTGTTTTTT	CASSLYRTGELFF
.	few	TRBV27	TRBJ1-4	TGTGCCAGCAGTCCCTCGGCTAATGAAAAACTGTTTTTT	CASSPSANEKLFF
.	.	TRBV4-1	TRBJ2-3	TGCGCCAGCAGCCAGATGGAGGATACGCAGTATTTT	CASSQMEDTQYF
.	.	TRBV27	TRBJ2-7	TGTGCCAGCAGCTCCCGACCCCAGGGCTACGAGCAGTACTTC	CASSSRPQGYEQYF
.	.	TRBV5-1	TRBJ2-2	TGCGCCAGCAGCTTCGAGGCGACCGGGGAGCTGTTTTTT	CASSFEATGELFF
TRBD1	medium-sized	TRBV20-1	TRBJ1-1	TGCAGTGCTGGGCGGACAGGGCAGGCTTTCTTT	CSAGRTGQAFF
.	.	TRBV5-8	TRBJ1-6	TGTGCCAGCAGCTTGTGGGACATCTCTAATTCACCCCTCCACTTT	CASSLWDISNSPLHF
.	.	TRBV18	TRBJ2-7	TGTGCCAGCTCACCTTTATTAACCTACGAGCAGTACTTC	CASSPLLTYEQYF
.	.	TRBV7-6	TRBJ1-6	TGTGCCAGCAGCGGGGGGTCGGTCAACTCACCCCTCCACTTT	CASSGGSVNSPLHF
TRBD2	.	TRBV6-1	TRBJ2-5	TGTGCCAGCAGTGAAGCATCTAGCGGGGGCCGGCGAGGGACCCAGTACTTC	CASSEASSGGRRGTQYF
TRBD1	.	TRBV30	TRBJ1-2	TGTGCCTGGAGACCGACAGGGCTCGTGGGAACAAGTGGCTACACCTTC	CAWRPTGLVGTSGYTF
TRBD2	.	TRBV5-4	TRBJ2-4	TGTGCCAGCAGCTTCGGCGGGACTAACAAAAACATTCAGTACTTC	CASSFGGTNKNIQYF
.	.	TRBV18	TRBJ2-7	TGTGCCAGCTCACCACAGGGGGTCCCCAACGAGCAGTACTTC	CASSPQGVPNEQYF
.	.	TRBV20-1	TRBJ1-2	TGCAGTGCTAGCGAACAGGGCCTTGGCACCTTC	CSASEQGLGTF
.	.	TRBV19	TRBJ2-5	TGTGCCAGTAGAGGGGACCAAGAGACCCAGTACTTC	CASRGDQETQYF
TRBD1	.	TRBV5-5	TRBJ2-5	TGTGCCAGCAGCCAACAGGGGAACCAAGAGACCCAGTACTTC	CASSQQGNQETQYF
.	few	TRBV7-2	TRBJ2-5	TGTGCCAGCAGGGAGGGGACGCAAGAGACCCAGTACTTC	CASREGTQETQYF
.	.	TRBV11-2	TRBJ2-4	TGTGCCAGCAGCTTAGAGGCGCGGTCGAACATTCAGTACTTC	CASSLEARSNIQYF
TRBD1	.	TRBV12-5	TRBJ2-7	TGTGCTAGTGGTAAAGGACAGGGTGGCGAGCAGTACTTC	CASGKGQGGEQYF
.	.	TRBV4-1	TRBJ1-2	TGCGCCAGCAGCCAAGCGCCCCGGTCTTTTAGTGGCTACACCTTC	CASSQAPRSFSGYTF
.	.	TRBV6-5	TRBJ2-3	TGTGCCAGCAGTTACAGGAGGATGACAGATACGCAGTATTTT	CASSYRRMTDTQYF
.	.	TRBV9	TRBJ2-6	TGCGCCAGCAGCCTCAACAGGGATGGGGCCAACGTCCTGACTTTC	CASSLNRDGANVLTF
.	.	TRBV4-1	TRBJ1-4	TGCGCCAGCAGCCAACCAGGGTATGTTAAGGAAAAACTGTTTTTT	CASSQPGYVKEKLFF
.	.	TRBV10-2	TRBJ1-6	TGCGCCAGCTCCTCGAGTGGACAGATAAATAATTCACCCCTCCACTTT	CASSSSGQINNSPLHF
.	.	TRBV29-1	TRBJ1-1	TGCAGCGGCGGGACCACTGAAGCTTTCTTT	CSGGTTEAFF
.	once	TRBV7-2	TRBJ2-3	TGTGCCAGCAGCAGTGGAGCGGGTCAGGGAGATACGCAGTATTTT	CASSSGAGQGDTQYF
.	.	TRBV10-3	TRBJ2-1	TGTGCCATCAGTGACGAGCGCCCCAATGAGCAGTTCTTC	CAISDERPNEQFF
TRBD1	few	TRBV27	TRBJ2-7	TGTGCCAGCAGTGATTGGGACAGGGGCTACGAGCAGTACTTC	CASSDWDRGYEQYF
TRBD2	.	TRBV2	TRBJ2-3	TGTGCCAGCAGCTCTAGCGGGGGACGCACAGATACGCAGTATTTT	CASSSSGGRTDTQYF
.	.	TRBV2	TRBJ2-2	TGTGCCAGCACCCAGGGATGGGCGACCGGGGAGCTGTTTTTT	CASTQGWATGELFF
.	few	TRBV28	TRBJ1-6	TGTGCCAGCAGTTTAGAGAGTTATTTCCACTTT	CASSLESYFHF
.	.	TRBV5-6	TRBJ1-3	TGTGCCAGCAGCTTGAGAGGAACCGCTGGAAACACCATATATTTT	CASSLRGTAGNTIYF
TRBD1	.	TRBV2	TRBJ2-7	TGTGCCAGTACTCCGGGACAGGGGGCTTACGGGCAGTACTTC	CASTPGQGAYGQYF
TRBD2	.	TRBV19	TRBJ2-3	TGTGCCAGTAGTATAGAAGGGACTAGCGGGGGATACACAGATACGCAGTATTTT	CASSIEGTSGGYTDTQYF
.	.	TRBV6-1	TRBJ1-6	TGTGCCAGCAGCCTACAGTCCAAGGAAATTCCCCTCCACTTT	CASSLQSKEIPLHF
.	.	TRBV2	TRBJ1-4	TGTGCCAGCAGCGGTCAATCGGGTGAAAAACTGTTTTTT	CASSGQSGEKLFF
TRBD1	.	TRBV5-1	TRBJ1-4	TGCGCCAGCAGCTCAACGGGACAGGGGTATTATACTAATGAAAAACTGTTTTTT	CASSSTGQGYYTNEKLFF